What follows are 30 T cell receptor beta chains derived from one specimen sequenced in a study of CD8 T cells in Susac syndrome. An amount of RNA that ranged from roughly 0.5 to 1 ug was reverse transcribed with random hexamers. TCRdb reprocessed the immunoSEQ multiplex PCR reads via MiXCR and lists one record per CDR3 protein. The sample lists around 200,000 distinct CDR3 sequences, 95% occurring once. Material: CD4+ T cells from PBMCs. The receptor set was obtained from a human donor in good health.

This sequence joins TRBV7-6 and TRBJ1-1; D remains ambiguous. Germline CDR1 is SGHVS and CDR2 is FNYEAQ. V shed 3 bases and J shed 0 bases, with 11 bases lying between them. CDR3 length equals 15 residues. Here the CDR3 DNA reads TGTGCCAGCAGCTTCGGGGATGGGATGAACACTGAAGCTTTCTTT. As protein: CASSFGDGMNTEAFF.

V gene TRBV4-2 combines with J gene TRBJ1-5; tentatively, D is TRBD1 (5 bases). Germline loops: CDR1 LGHNA, CDR2 YNFKEQ. The CDR3 consists of 16 residues. V shed 1 base and J shed 7 bases, with 17 bases lying between them. The CDR3 sequence is CASSQGSGQGGQPQHF. The CDR3 nucleotides read TGTGCCAGCAGCCAAGGTTCCGGGCAGGGAGGCCAGCCCCAGCATTTT.

The chain couples TRBV30 to TRBJ2-4; D not certain. Trimming took 0 bases from V and 0 from J, leaving 6 bases between them. The germline gives CDR1 GTSNPN, CDR2 SVGIG (reference sequence). The CDR3 is made up of 14 amino acids. The CDR3 region has the DNA TGTGCCTGGAGTGTTTCACTAGCCAAAAACATTCAGTACTTC. Its translation is CAWSVSLAKNIQYF. The full variable domain, completed using reference TRBV30 and TRBJ2-4, is SQTIHQWPATLVQPVGSPLSLECTVEGTSNPNLYWYRQAAGRGLQLLFYSVGIGQISSEVPQNLSASRPQDRQFILSSKKLLLSDSGFYLCAWSVSLAKNIQYFGAGTRLSVL.

The chain joins TRBV29-1 to TRBJ1-1; no definite D call. Germline V gene lookup returns CDR1 SQVTM and CDR2 ANQGSEA. The CDR3 consists of 13 residues. The V and J ends lost 1 base and 1 base respectively, with 7 bases between them. CDR3 in amino acids: CSVEGNQNTEAFF. CDR3 sequence (DNA): TGCAGCGTTGAAGGAAACCAGAACACTGAAGCTTTCTTT.

This chain links TRBV29-1 with TRBJ1-5; TRBD1 agrees at 7 bases. This CDR3 contains 13 residues. The V gene end was trimmed by 8 bases and the J gene end by 3 bases; junction bases not matched to a gene: 7. The germline CDR1 and CDR2 sequences are SQVTM and ANQGSEA. CDR3 coding DNA: TGCAGCTTCGGGGACAGTTCCAATCAGCCCCAGCATTTT. Protein product: CSFGDSSNQPQHF.

This chain joins TRBV18 and TRBJ2-3; D call uncertain. The ends were cut back, 0 bases at V and 1 base at J, with 8 bases in the middle. Looked up from germline, CDR1 is KGHSH and CDR2 is LQKENI. This CDR3 has 15 residues. The CDR3 DNA reads as TGTGCCAGCTCACCACCGGGGATTGGCACAGATACGCAGTATTTT. Translating it yields CASSPPGIGTDTQYF.

This chain uses TRBV4-2 with TRBJ1-2; 9 bases map to TRBD1. The length of the CDR3 is 14 residues. V shed 0 bases and J 4 bases; nucleotides not matched to a gene: 0. Looked up from germline, CDR1 is LGHNA and CDR2 is YNFKEQ. The CDR3 here is CASSQEGQGYGYTF. DNA of the CDR3: TGTGCCAGCAGCCAAGAGGGACAGGGCTATGGCTACACCTTC.

The V call is TRBV27, the J call TRBJ2-5; possibly TRBD1 or TRBD2 for D (5 bases each). Trimming stripped 0 bases from V and 3 bases from J, with 5 bases between. CDR1 is MNHEY, CDR2 SMNVEV, per germline (reference sequence). The CDR3 length is 13 residues. The CDR3 region is CASSLSGEETQYF. CDR3 nucleotides: TGTGCCAGCAGTTTATCGGGGGAAGAGACCCAGTACTTC.

The V and J genes are TRBV6-5 and TRBJ2-5, with D unresolved. Germline lookup yields CDR1 MNHEY and CDR2 SVGAGI. There are 14 residues in the CDR3. V was cut by 6 bases and J by 2 bases, with 13 bases left in between. The CDR3 protein is CASSYREAQETQYF. As DNA, the CDR3 is TGTGCCAGCAGCTATAGAGAAGCACAAGAGACCCAGTACTTC.

The chain carries TRBV7-8 and TRBJ2-7, with D hard to call. The V gene lost 2 bases and the J gene lost 6 bases, with 5 bases spanning the gap. This CDR3 comprises 11 residues. Germline V gene lookup returns CDR1 SGHVS and CDR2 FQNEAQ. CDR3 sequence: CASSLSVEQYF. The CDR3 DNA reads TGTGCCAGCAGCTTATCTGTCGAGCAGTACTTC. Supplemented by reference TRBV7-8 and TRBJ2-7, the full variable domain reads GAGVSQSPRYKVAKRGQDVALRCDPISGHVSLFWYQQALGQGPEFLTYFQNEAQLDKSGLPSDRFFAERPEGSVSTLKIQRTQQEDSAVYLCASSLSVEQYFGPGTRLTVT.

CDR3 sequence (DNA): TGTGCCACCAGTGCAGGGGAGGCCACTGAAGCTTTCTTT. Protein: CATSAGEATEAFF. The rearrangement joins TRBV24-1 to TRBJ1-1; weak D call: TRBD1 (6 bases). The ends were cut back, 5 bases at V and 4 bases at J, with 10 bases in the middle. CDR1 is KGHDR, CDR2 SFDVKD, per germline. The CDR3 is 13 residues long.

This clonotype was recorded only once. This chain joins TRBV9 and TRBJ2-3; D is ambiguous. The CDR3 has 12 amino acids. CDR1 SGDLS and CDR2 YYNGEE come from the germline V gene. The germline V and J ends were trimmed by 6 bases and 7 bases, with 12 bases remaining between them. The CDR3: CASNSWGNTQYF. The CDR3 region has the DNA TGTGCCAGCAACTCGTGGGGAAATACGCAGTATTTT.

This chain uses TRBV12-3 or TRBV12-4 with TRBJ2-3; D gene uncertain. The V gene lost 5 bases and the J gene lost 6 bases, with 9 bases spanning the gap. The CDR3 spans 12 residues. The CDR3 reads CASSESKDTQYF. For the CDR3, the DNA is TGTGCCAGCAGTGAAAGCAAGGATACGCAGTATTTT.

V gene TRBV20-1 combines with J gene TRBJ1-1; D ambiguous. This CDR3 is built from 11 residues. V lost 4 bases, J lost 7 bases, and 10 bases lay in between. Germline V gene data show CDR1 as DFQATT and CDR2 as SNEGSKA (reference sequence). CDR3 sequence reads: CSAKEMVEAFF. DNA of the CDR3: TGCAGTGCTAAGGAGATGGTTGAAGCTTTCTTT.

The CDR3: CASSQSSRGQDYGYTF. The CDR3 nucleotides are TGCGCCAGCAGTCAATCGTCCAGGGGCCAGGACTATGGCTACACCTTC. This chain joins TRBV23-1 and TRBJ1-2; D may be TRBD1 (6 bases). TRBV23-1 is known as an ORF, though its function is uncertain. V lost 0 bases and J lost 3, with 14 bases in between. The CDR3 has 16 amino acids.

CDR3 coding DNA: TGTGCCAGCAGCTTGGACAGGGCGGGCGGGGAGCTGTTTTTT. Translated: CASSLDRAGGELFF. This rearrangement joins TRBV7-2 to TRBJ2-2, with TRBD1 matching over 8 bases. V dropped 3 bases and J dropped 7; count of bases not matched to a gene: 4. Germline V gene lookup returns CDR1 SGHTA and CDR2 FQGNSA. The CDR3 extends over 14 amino acids. Drawing the rest from reference TRBV7-2 and TRBJ2-2, the complete variable domain is GAGVSQSPSNKVTEKGKDVELRCDPISGHTALYWYRQSLGQGLEFLIYFQGNSAPDKSGLPSDRFSAERTGGSVSTLTIQRTQQEDSAVYLCASSLDRAGGELFFGEGSRLTVL.

V and J are TRBV7-9 and TRBJ1-1; TRBD1 is a possible D gene (6 bases). CDR1 is SEHNR, CDR2 FQNEAQ, per germline (reference sequence). The CDR3 length is 15 residues. V was trimmed by 4 bases and J by 3 bases, leaving 15 bases between them. CDR3 sequence (DNA): TGTGCCAGCAGCTCAAGGGGGACACAAGACACTGAAGCTTTCTTT. This translates into CASSSRGTQDTEAFF.

Here the CDR3 DNA reads TGTGCCAGCAGCCATCAAACAGGGGCTGGGGCCAACGTCCTGACTTTC. Residues: CASSHQTGAGANVLTF. The chain joins TRBV7-2 to TRBJ2-6; 7 nucleotides agree with TRBD1. Germline V gives CDR1 SGHTA, CDR2 FQGNSA. The CDR3 length is 16 residues. The junction had 6 bases not matched to a gene; V was cut back by 5 bases and J by 2 bases.

The V and J genes are TRBV20-1 and TRBJ2-3; either TRBD1 or TRBD2 may fit D (5 bases each). Trimming removed 1 base at V and 11 bases at J, with 19 bases between. Per germline, CDR1 DFQATT and CDR2 SNEGSKA (reference sequence). The CDR3 spans 14 residues. CDR3 coding DNA: TGCAGTGCTAGAGTGGGAGCCCGTGGGGGTGAGCAGTATTTT. It encodes CSARVGARGGEQYF.

This rearrangement joins TRBV30 to TRBJ1-4, with D possibly being TRBD1 (5 bases). Germline V gene sequence: CDR1 GTSNPN, CDR2 SVGIG (reference sequence). CDR3 length: 13 amino acids. With 1 base removed from V and 6 bases from J, the gap between germline ends came to 9 bases. The CDR3 is CAWSGGRDEKLFF. CDR3 DNA sequence: TGTGCCTGGAGTGGAGGCAGGGATGAAAAACTGTTTTTT.

This clonotype appeared a single time. This rearrangement joins TRBV27 to TRBJ1-1; D is uncertain. This CDR3 is built from 12 residues. V dropped 6 bases and J dropped 0 bases, with 5 bases sitting between them. The germline gives CDR1 MNHEY, CDR2 SMNVEV (reference sequence). CDR3 coding DNA: TGTGCCAGCAGAAGTCTGAACACTGAAGCTTTCTTT. This translates into CASRSLNTEAFF.

CDR3 sequence reads: CAWGTPSSGNTIYF. CDR3 in DNA: TGTGCCTGGGGTACCCCCAGCTCTGGAAACACCATATATTTT. This rearrangement joins TRBV30 to TRBJ1-3; D unclear. Per the germline V gene, CDR1 is GTSNPN and CDR2 is SVGIG (reference sequence). CDR3 size: 14 residues. With 5 bases removed from V and 0 bases from J, the gap between germline ends came to 11 bases.

Written as DNA, the CDR3 is TGTGCCAGTAGTCCCCGTTCGGCAGGGGGACGTGAAAAACTGTTTTTT. Translating it yields CASSPRSAGGREKLFF. V gene TRBV19 combines with J gene TRBJ1-4, with TRBD1 matching over 7 bases. V was pared by 5 bases and J by 7 bases, with 13 bases of the junction left unmatched. CDR3 length: 16 residues. The germline gives CDR1 LNHDA, CDR2 SQIVND (reference sequence).

The V and J genes are TRBV5-1 and TRBJ2-5; D is perhaps TRBD2 (5 bases). The CDR3 runs 14 residues. V was trimmed by 0 bases and J by 5 bases, leaving 11 bases between them. Per the germline V gene, CDR1 is SGHRS and CDR2 is YFSETQ. CDR3 nucleotide sequence: TGCGCCAGCAGCTTGGCCGGTCGGAGGGAGACCCAGTACTTC. Residues: CASSLAGRRETQYF.

V usage is TRBV10-3 and J usage is TRBJ2-2; 8 bases align to TRBD2. The germline V gene has CDR1 ENHRY and CDR2 SYGVKD. This CDR3 comprises 15 residues. J lost 5 bases, V lost 6 bases, and 8 bases had no gene match. The CDR3 loop reads CAIRSKSGRTGELFF. The CDR3 region has the DNA TGTGCCATCAGAAGCAAGAGCGGGAGAACCGGGGAGCTGTTTTTT.

The genes are TRBV28 and TRBJ1-4, with no clear D. The germline V gene encodes CDR1 MDHEN and CDR2 SYDVKM. The CDR3 extends over 13 amino acids. The germline V and J ends were trimmed by 10 bases and 0 bases, with 9 bases remaining between them. The DNA of the CDR3 is TGTGCCATCTTAGATCCAACTAATGAAAAACTGTTTTTT. This encodes CAILDPTNEKLFF.

The chain joins TRBV14 to TRBJ2-5; D is unresolved. The CDR3 is made up of 13 amino acids. V was clipped by 1 base and J by 1 base, with 4 bases between them. The V gene's germline CDR1 is SGHDN and CDR2 FVKESK. CDR3 sequence (DNA): TGTGCCAGCAGCCAAGTAGCCCAAGAGACCCAGTACTTC. Residues: CASSQVAQETQYF.

V usage is TRBV9 and J usage is TRBJ2-2, with 9 bases identical to TRBD2. Trimming removed 5 bases from V and 2 bases from J; junction bases left unmatched: 10. Per the germline V gene, CDR1 is SGDLS and CDR2 is YYNGEE. This CDR3 has 17 residues. CDR3 amino acids: CASSVMTSGVNTGELFF. The CDR3 region has the DNA TGTGCCAGCAGTGTGATGACTAGCGGTGTTAACACCGGGGAGCTGTTTTTT. The full variable domain, in which reference TRBV9 and TRBJ2-2 provide the parts outside the CDR3, is DSGVTQTPKHLITATGQRVTLRCSPRSGDLSVYWYQQSLDQGLQFLIQYYNGEERAKGNILERFSAQQFPDLHSELNLSSLELGDSALYFCASSVMTSGVNTGELFFGEGSRLTVL.

V usage is TRBV7-6 and J usage is TRBJ2-3; D may correspond to TRBD1 or TRBD2 (6 bases each). The CDR3 covers 14 residues. The V end lost 6 bases, the J end lost 6 bases, and 16 bases lay between the germline ends. Germline V gene lookup returns CDR1 SGHVS and CDR2 FNYEAQ. CDR3 nucleotides: TGTGCCAGCAGTTCCAACAGGGAGGTTGATACGCAGTATTTT. It codes for CASSSNREVDTQYF.

The J gene is TRBJ1-4, the V gene TRBV28; TRBD1 aligns across 7 bases. The germline V gene has CDR1 MDHEN and CDR2 SYDVKM. Trimming cost V 2 bases and J 5 bases; bases outside gene matches: 8. This CDR3 comprises 16 residues. Written as DNA, the CDR3 is TGTGCCAGCAGTTTAACCCAGGGGGGTCCGAATGAAAAACTGTTTTTT. Amino acid sequence: CASSLTQGGPNEKLFF. The entire variable domain, with the rest obtained from reference TRBV28 and TRBJ1-4, is as follows: DVKVTQSSRYLVKRTGEKVFLECVQDMDHENMFWYRQDPGLGLRLIYFSYDVKMKEKGDIPEGYSVSREKKERFSLILESASTNQTSMYLCASSLTQGGPNEKLFFGSGTQLSVL.